Each of the 10 T cell receptor beta chains below was sequenced from the same sample in a study of blood T cell repertoires in COVID-19. TCRdb keeps only in-frame clones here, not all; method: immunoSEQ multiplex PCR. This table holds 150,000 or so clones, 81% found once. The specimen sequenced was peripheral blood. The receptors were gathered from a human donor with acute or convalescent COVID-19. The donor label of this sample is uncertain.

This clone appeared a few times. The chain carries TRBV5-1 and TRBJ2-2; D gene ambiguous. The CDR3 is made up of 13 amino acids. Trimming pared 1 base from V and 8 bases from J, leaving 9 bases between. Germline V lookup: CDR1 SGHRS, CDR2 YFSETQ. CDR3 region: CASSLSLTGELFF. In DNA form, the CDR3 reads TGCGCCAGCAGCTTGTCCCTCACTGGGGAGCTGTTTTTT. Full variable domain (rest looked up from reference TRBV5-1 and TRBJ2-2): KAGVTQTPRYLIKTRGQQVTLSCSPISGHRSVSWYQQTPGQGLQFLFEYFSETQRNKGNFPGRFSGRQFSNSRSEMNVSTLELGDSALYLCASSLSLTGELFFGEGSRLTVL.

J is TRBJ1-1 and V is TRBV5-4; the match to TRBD1 covers 7 bases. The J segment lost 5 bases and the V segment lost 0 bases, leaving 4 bases of the junction unmatched. There are 14 residues in the CDR3. Germline-derived CDR1 and CDR2 are SGHNT and YYREEE (reference sequence). The CDR3 region is CASSLGQGETEAFF. CDR3 nucleotides: TGTGCCAGCAGCTTGGGACAGGGTGAAACTGAAGCTTTCTTT.

By share, this clone counts as medium-sized. Different DNA sequences within this sample yield the same CDR3. This chain links TRBV19 with TRBJ2-1; tentatively, D is TRBD2 (6 bases). Germline lookup yields CDR1 LNHDA and CDR2 SQIVND (reference sequence). Trimming cost V 4 bases and J 7 bases, with 11 bases left between them. This CDR3 spans 13 amino acids. This chain's CDR3 is CASSTRLENEQFF. CDR3 DNA sequence: TGTGCCAGTAGTACCAGACTAGAGAATGAGCAGTTCTTC. Full variable domain (outside the CDR3, taken from reference TRBV19 and TRBJ2-1): DGGITQSPKYLFRKEGQNVTLSCEQNLNHDAMYWYRQDPGQGLRLIYYSQIVNDFQKGDIAEGYSVSREKKESFPLTVTSAQKNPTAFYLCASSTRLENEQFFGPGTRLTVL.

This chain uses TRBV6-2 or TRBV6-3 with TRBJ2-2; maybe TRBD1 (6 bases). This CDR3 has 17 residues. CDR1 is MNHEY, CDR2 SVGEGT, per germline. V shed 0 bases and J shed 0 bases, with 11 bases lying between them. Here the CDR3 DNA reads TGTGCCAGCAGTTACTCGGTACAGGGTTCGAACACCGGGGAGCTGTTTTTT. This gives the protein CASSYSVQGSNTGELFF.

V is TRBV6-6 and J is TRBJ2-3; TRBD2 is a possible D gene (6 bases). V was cut by 7 bases and J by 6 bases, with 17 bases left in between. The V gene's germline CDR1 is MNHNY and CDR2 SVGAGI (reference sequence). The CDR3 length is 14 residues. The chain's CDR3 is CASNMASVGDTQYF. The CDR3 coding sequence is TGTGCCAGCAATATGGCTAGCGTTGGGGATACGCAGTATTTT.

This chain joins TRBV3-1 (or the pseudogene TRBV3-2) and TRBJ1-1; possible D gene TRBD1, 5 bases. Germline CDR1 is LGHDT and CDR2 is YNNKEL (reference sequence). The CDR3 loop spans 13 amino acids. The germline V and J ends were trimmed by 6 bases and 5 bases, with 13 bases remaining between them. CDR3 nucleotides: TGTGCCAGCAGTTTTACTGGGGCGACTGAAGCTTTCTTT. Translated: CASSFTGATEAFF.

V usage is TRBV24-1 and J usage is TRBJ2-1, with 12 bases matching TRBD1. The CDR3 is made up of 16 amino acids. Germline V gene data show CDR1 as KGHDR and CDR2 as SFDVKD. V lost 4 bases and J lost 8; bases outside the gene matches: 8. CDR3 sequence (DNA): TGTGCCACCAGTGACCCCGGGACAGGGGGCGCGGATGAGCAGTTCTTC. Translating gives CATSDPGTGGADEQFF.

The J gene is TRBJ2-4, the V gene TRBV6-1; 7 positions agree with TRBD1. Germline V lookup: CDR1 MNHNS, CDR2 SASEGT. Unmatched junction bases numbered 5, after V lost 0 bases and J lost 0 bases. The CDR3 has 17 amino acids. The CDR3 loop is CASSEALGGLAKNIQYF. The CDR3 DNA reads as TGTGCCAGCAGTGAAGCCCTAGGGGGCTTAGCCAAAAACATTCAGTACTTC.

The chain employs TRBV24-1 and TRBJ1-1; D is ambiguous. Germline values: CDR1 KGHDR, CDR2 SFDVKD. The CDR3 loop spans 14 amino acids. V was cut by 2 bases and J by 4 bases, with 10 bases left in between. CDR3 DNA sequence: TGTGCCACCAGTGATTCCGACGGGATCACTGAAGCTTTCTTT. It yields the protein CATSDSDGITEAFF.

The chain has TRBV2 and TRBJ1-1; 8 bases align to TRBD1. CDR3 size: 14 residues. Germline V gene sequence: CDR1 SNHLY, CDR2 FYNNEI. J lost 4 bases, V lost 6 bases, and 7 bases had no gene match. CDR3 nucleotides: TGTGCCAGCAGGCCACAGGGGGAGTCCACTGAAGCTTTCTTT. This codes for CASRPQGESTEAFF.